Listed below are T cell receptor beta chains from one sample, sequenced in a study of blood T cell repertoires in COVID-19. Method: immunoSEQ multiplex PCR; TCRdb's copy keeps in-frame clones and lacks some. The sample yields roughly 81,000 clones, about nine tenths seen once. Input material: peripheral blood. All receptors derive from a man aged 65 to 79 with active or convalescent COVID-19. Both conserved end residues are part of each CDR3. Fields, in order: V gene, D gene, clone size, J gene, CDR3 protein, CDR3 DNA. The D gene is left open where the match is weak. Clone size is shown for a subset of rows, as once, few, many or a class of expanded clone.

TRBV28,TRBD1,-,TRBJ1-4,CASSFGDRANEKLFF,TGTGCCAGCAGTTTTGGGGACAGGGCTAATGAAAAACTGTTTTTT
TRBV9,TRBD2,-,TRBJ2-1,CASSRGGTVRLASNEQFF,TGTGCCAGCAGCAGAGGGGGTACGGTCCGACTAGCGAGTAATGAGCAGTTCTTC
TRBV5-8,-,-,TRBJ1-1,CASSLAVKTRNTEAFF,TGTGCCAGCAGCTTGGCCGTCAAAACTAGGAACACTGAAGCTTTCTTT
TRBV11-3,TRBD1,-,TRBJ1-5,CASSLYGQGNQPQHF,TGTGCCAGCAGCTTATACGGACAGGGGAATCAGCCCCAGCATTTT
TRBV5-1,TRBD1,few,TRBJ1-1,CASSEGDSSKAEAFF,TGCGCCAGCAGCGAAGGGGACAGTAGTAAAGCTGAAGCTTTCTTT
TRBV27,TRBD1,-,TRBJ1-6,CASRSQGAPPLHF,TGTGCCAGCAGGTCGCAGGGGGCCCCACCCCTCCACTTT
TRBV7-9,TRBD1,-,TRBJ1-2,CASTPSGTGHNGYTF,TGTGCCAGCACCCCATCCGGGACAGGGCATAATGGCTACACCTTC
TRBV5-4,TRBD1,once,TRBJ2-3,CASSPDRGLGTQYF,TGTGCCAGCAGCCCGGACAGGGGGCTGGGGACGCAGTATTTT
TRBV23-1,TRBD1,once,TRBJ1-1,CAREGTGRTEAFF,TGCGCCAGAGAGGGGACAGGGAGGACTGAAGCTTTCTTT
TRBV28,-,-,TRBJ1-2,CASLSVQERGYGYTF,TGTGCCAGCTTGTCAGTACAGGAGCGAGGCTATGGCTACACCTTC
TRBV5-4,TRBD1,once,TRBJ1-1,CASSSGQGVYTEAFF,TGTGCCAGCAGCTCCGGACAGGGGGTATACACTGAAGCTTTCTTT
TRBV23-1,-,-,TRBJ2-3,CASSQSMGRETKNTDTQYF,TGCGCCAGCAGTCAATCGATGGGCAGGGAAACTAAAAACACAGATACGCAGTATTTT
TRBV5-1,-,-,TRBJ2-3,CASSLSGGRPDTQYF,TGCGCCAGCAGCTTGTCGGGGGGCCGCCCAGATACGCAGTATTTT
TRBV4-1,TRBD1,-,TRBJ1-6,CASSQGTGVPLHF,TGCGCCAGCAGCCAAGGGACAGGGGTACCCCTCCACTTT
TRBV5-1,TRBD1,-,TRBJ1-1,CASSLGQGAPEAFF,TGCGCCAGCAGCTTGGGACAGGGGGCCCCTGAAGCTTTCTTT
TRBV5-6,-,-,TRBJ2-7,CASSGGVRSSYEQYF,TGTGCCAGCAGCGGAGGGGTGAGGAGCTCCTACGAGCAGTACTTC
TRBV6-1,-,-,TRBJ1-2,CASSEGRWGYTF,TGTGCCAGCAGTGAGGGGCGTTGGGGCTACACCTTC
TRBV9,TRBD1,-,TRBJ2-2,CASSRPRDRGYTGELFF,TGTGCCAGCAGCAGACCCCGGGACAGGGGATACACCGGGGAGCTGTTTTTT
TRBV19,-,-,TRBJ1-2,CASSGPYGYTF,TGTGCCAGTTCAGGGCCCTATGGCTACACCTTC
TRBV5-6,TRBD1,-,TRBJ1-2,CASSLVQRGRRGYTF,TGTGCCAGCAGCTTGGTTCAAAGGGGGCGACGGGGCTACACCTTC
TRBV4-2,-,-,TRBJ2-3,CASSQDTVSTDTQYF,TGTGCCAGCAGCCAAGATACAGTTAGCACAGATACGCAGTATTTT
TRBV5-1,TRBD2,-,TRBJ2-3,CASSYLSGGANPGTDTQYF,TGCGCCAGCAGCTATCTTAGCGGGGGGGCCAATCCTGGCACAGATACGCAGTATTTT
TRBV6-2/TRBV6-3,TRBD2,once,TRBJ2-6,CASSRGLHSGANVLTF,TGTGCCAGCAGTCGGGGACTACACTCTGGGGCCAACGTCCTGACTTTC
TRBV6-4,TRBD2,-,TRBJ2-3,CASSPFHGGGDTQYF,TGTGCCAGCTCCCCGTTCCACGGGGGAGGGGATACGCAGTATTTT
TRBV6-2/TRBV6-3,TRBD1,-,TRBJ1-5,CASSTPSTGRNQPQHF,TGTGCCAGCAGTACCCCCTCGACAGGGCGTAATCAGCCCCAGCATTTT
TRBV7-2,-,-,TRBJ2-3,CASSKGPTDTQYF,TGTGCCAGCAGCAAGGGGCCCACAGATACGCAGTATTTT
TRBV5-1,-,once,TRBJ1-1,CASSPGGAFSPRNTEAFF,TGCGCCAGCAGCCCGGGAGGGGCTTTTTCCCCCAGGAACACTGAAGCTTTCTTT
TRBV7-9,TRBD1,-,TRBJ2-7,CASSPLSFQDRGPYEQYF,TGTGCCAGCAGCCCCCTTTCGTTTCAGGACAGGGGACCCTACGAGCAGTACTTC
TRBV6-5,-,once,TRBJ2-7,CASSYIPGPSYEQYF,TGTGCCAGCAGTTACATCCCAGGGCCTAGCTACGAGCAGTACTTC
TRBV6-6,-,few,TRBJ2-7,CASTMTGPYEQYF,TGTGCCAGCACCATGACAGGCCCTTACGAGCAGTACTTC
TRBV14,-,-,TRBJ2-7,CASSQDTGPLRRKYF,TGTGCCAGCAGCCAAGATACTGGGCCCCTACGAAGAAAGTACTTC
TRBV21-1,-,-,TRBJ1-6,CASSKHRGKNNSPLHF,TGTGCCAGCAGCAAACACAGGGGCAAAAATAATTCACCCCTCCACTTT
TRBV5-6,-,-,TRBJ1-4,CASSLQVQGTTNEKLFF,TGTGCCAGCAGCTTACAGGTACAGGGCACAACTAATGAAAAACTGTTTTTT
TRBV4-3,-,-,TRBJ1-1,CASSRIEESEAFF,TGCGCCAGCAGCCGGATTGAGGAGTCTGAAGCTTTCTTT
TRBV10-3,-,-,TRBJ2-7,CATLPRDSPYEQYF,TGTGCCACCCTACCGAGAGATTCCCCCTACGAGCAGTACTTC
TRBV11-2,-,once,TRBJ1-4,CASSYYLVGTNEKLFF,TGTGCCAGCAGTTACTACCTCGTGGGTACTAATGAAAAACTGTTTTTT
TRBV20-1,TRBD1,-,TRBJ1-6,CSASTGGSPLHF,TGCAGTGCTAGTACAGGGGGTTCACCCCTCCACTTT
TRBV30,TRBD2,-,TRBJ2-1,CAWLAGGRGEQFF,TGTGCCTGGTTAGCGGGGGGGCGAGGTGAGCAGTTCTTC
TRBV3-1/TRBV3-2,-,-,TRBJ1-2,CASSPSGYGYTF,TGTGCCAGCAGCCCTTCAGGGTATGGCTACACCTTC
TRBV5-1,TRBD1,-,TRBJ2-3,CASSRDSGADTQYF,TGCGCCAGCAGCCGGGACAGTGGAGCAGATACGCAGTATTTT
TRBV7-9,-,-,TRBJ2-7,CASSLVGRSNSYEQYF,TGTGCCAGCAGCTTAGTTGGGAGATCTAACTCCTACGAGCAGTACTTC
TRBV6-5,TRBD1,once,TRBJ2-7,CASSPVTGGYEQYF,TGTGCCAGCAGTCCGGTGACAGGGGGTTACGAGCAGTACTTC
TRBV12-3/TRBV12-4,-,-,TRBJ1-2,CASNLGGVGYTF,TGTGCCAGCAACTTGGGAGGGGTGGGCTACACCTTC
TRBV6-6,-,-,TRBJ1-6,CASSPSGVFSYNSPLHF,TGTGCCAGCAGTCCGTCGGGTGTGTTTTCCTATAATTCACCCCTCCACTTT
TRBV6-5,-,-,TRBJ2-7,CASRSGQIGEQYF,TGTGCCAGCAGGTCAGGTCAGATCGGCGAGCAGTACTTC
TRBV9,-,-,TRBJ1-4,CASSVGWAGLNEKLFF,TGTGCCAGCAGCGTAGGGTGGGCAGGTCTTAATGAAAAACTGTTTTTT
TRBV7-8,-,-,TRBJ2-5,CASSSRPGETQYF,TGTGCCAGCAGCTCCCGACCGGGGGAGACCCAGTACTTC
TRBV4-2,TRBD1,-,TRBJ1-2,CASSQGRQGLNGGYTF,TGTGCCAGCAGCCAGGGGAGACAGGGGCTAAACGGTGGCTACACCTTC
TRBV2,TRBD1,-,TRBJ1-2,CARGQGGGYTF,TGTGCCAGAGGACAGGGCGGTGGCTACACCTTC
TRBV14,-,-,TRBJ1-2,CASSQDLRVGGYTF,TGTGCCAGCAGCCAAGATCTCAGGGTGGGCGGCTACACCTTC
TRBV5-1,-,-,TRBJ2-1,CASSLDRNEQFF,TGCGCCAGCAGCTTGGATCGGAATGAGCAGTTCTTC
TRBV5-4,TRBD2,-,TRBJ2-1,CASSFGSGGPGSYNEQFF,TGTGCCAGCAGCTTTGGTAGCGGGGGGCCCGGGTCCTACAATGAGCAGTTCTTC
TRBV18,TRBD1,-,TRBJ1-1,CASSPPGQGIGAFF,TGTGCCAGCTCACCCCCGGGACAGGGTATCGGAGCTTTCTTT
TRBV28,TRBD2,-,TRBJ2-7,CASSSTGSGGGYEQYF,TGTGCCAGCAGTTCCACCGGGAGCGGGGGGGGCTACGAGCAGTACTTC
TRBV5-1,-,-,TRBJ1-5,CASSLGPERNQPQHF,TGCGCCAGCAGCTTGGGCCCGGAGAGGAATCAGCCCCAGCATTTT
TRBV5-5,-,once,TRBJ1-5,CASSSRESNQPQHF,TGTGCCAGCAGCTCCCGGGAGAGCAATCAGCCCCAGCATTTT
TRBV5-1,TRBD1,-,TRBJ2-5,CATRPGQGAGETQYF,TGCGCCACCCGACCGGGACAGGGGGCTGGAGAGACCCAGTACTTC
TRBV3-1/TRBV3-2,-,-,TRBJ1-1,CASSLLQGGMAEAFF,TGTGCCAGCAGTCTCTTACAGGGTGGCATGGCTGAAGCTTTCTTT
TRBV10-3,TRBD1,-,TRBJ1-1,CATSGQGDTEAFF,TGTGCCACGTCGGGACAGGGGGACACTGAAGCTTTCTTT